A selection of T cell receptor beta chains follows, all from one sample in a study of radiotherapy plus CTLA-4 blockade in lung cancer. Sequenced by immunoSEQ multiplex PCR; TCRdb stores in-frame clones only, minus some. The sample consists of tens of thousands of clones, 78% of them appearing once. The input for sequencing was peripheral blood, taken from a patient treated with radiotherapy plus ipilimumab. The receptors shown here come from a human donor with non-small cell lung cancer who had a complete response to radiotherapy plus ipilimumab. Each CDR3 is given with its conserved first and last residue. The order of the fields is V gene, D gene, J gene, clone size, CDR3 DNA, CDR3 protein. D genes are given only for firm matches. A clone size is listed for some rows: how often the clone was seen (once, few, many), or a class if it is expanded.

>TRBV15|-|TRBJ1-2|-
TGTGCCACCAGCAGAGATACGGTAGTGGACTATGGCTACACCTTC
CATSRDTVVDYGYTF
>TRBV5-1|-|TRBJ2-5|-
TGCGCCAGCAGCTTGGCAGGGTTTTACCAAGAGACCCAGTACTTC
CASSLAGFYQETQYF
>TRBV19|TRBD2|TRBJ2-3|-
TGTGCCAGTAGTAAGGCCTTAGGACTAGCGGCTACTAGCACAGATACGCAGTATTTT
CASSKALGLAATSTDTQYF
>TRBV2|TRBD2|TRBJ2-5|-
TGTGCCAGCATCGGCGGGGGGGCGAAGACCCAGTACTTC
CASIGGGAKTQYF
>TRBV11-2|-|TRBJ2-2|-
TGTGCCAGCAGCTTAGGTGGCAGGGTTGGTACCGGGGAGCTGTTTTTT
CASSLGGRVGTGELFF
>TRBV28|-|TRBJ1-5|-
TGTGCCAGCAGTTTTACCCCGGGTCTAAGGTCCCAGCATTTT
CASSFTPGLRSQHF
>TRBV27|TRBD1|TRBJ1-5|-
TGTGCCAGCAGTTTCGGACAGGGGGCTCAGCCCCAGCATTTT
CASSFGQGAQPQHF
>TRBV7-2|TRBD1|TRBJ2-2|once
TGTGCCAGCAGCACCCGACAGGGGGCCGGGGAGCTGTTTTTT
CASSTRQGAGELFF
>TRBV2|-|TRBJ2-5|-
TGTGCCAGCAGTGTAGGGGGAGAGACCCAGTACTTC
CASSVGGETQYF
>TRBV30|TRBD2|TRBJ2-1|-
TGTGCCTGGACCAGGGGGGCAGCGGGGGGTTGGAATGAGCAGTTCTTC
CAWTRGAAGGWNEQFF
>TRBV15|TRBD2|TRBJ2-2|-
TGTGCCACCAGCAGAGAAGGGGCGGGAGTGGCCGGGGAGCTGTTTTTT
CATSREGAGVAGELFF
>TRBV30|-|TRBJ1-5|once
TGTGCCTGGAGCCCCACCTCCGGGTTAGGCAATCAGCCCCAGCATTTT
CAWSPTSGLGNQPQHF
>TRBV7-2|TRBD1|TRBJ1-2|-
TGTGCCAGCAGCCGGACAGGGGACTATGGCTACACCTTC
CASSRTGDYGYTF
>TRBV4-3|-|TRBJ1-2|-
TGCGCCAGCAGCCAAGAGATAGTTAACTATGGCTACACCTTC
CASSQEIVNYGYTF
>TRBV6-8|TRBD2|TRBJ2-7|-
TGTGCCAGCAGTTACGCTAGCGGGGACCCCTACGAGCAGTACTTC
CASSYASGDPYEQYF
>TRBV4-1|-|TRBJ1-4|-
TGCGCCAGCAACCTAAGACAGGCAACTAATGAAAAACTGTTTTTT
CASNLRQATNEKLFF
>TRBV27|-|TRBJ2-5|-
TGTGCCAGCAGTGCATTAGGAGTGGTCCAGATGCGGACCCAGTACTTC
CASSALGVVQMRTQYF
>TRBV5-6|TRBD1|TRBJ1-5|-
TGTGCCAGCAGCTGGGGACAGGGGATCAATCAGCCCCAGCATTTT
CASSWGQGINQPQHF
>TRBV7-2|TRBD2|TRBJ2-5|-
TGTGCCAGCAGCTTAGGCGGGAGTTCTGGAGAGACCCAGTACTTC
CASSLGGSSGETQYF
>TRBV5-1|TRBD2|TRBJ2-3|-
TGCGCCAGCAGCCCGACTACCGGGACTAGCGGGAGGACAGATACGCAGTATTTT
CASSPTTGTSGRTDTQYF
>TRBV7-2|-|TRBJ1-1|-
TGTGCCAGCAGCTTAGGCCCGGCGAACACTGAAGCTTTCTTT
CASSLGPANTEAFF
>TRBV10-3|TRBD1|TRBJ1-1|few
TGTGCCATCAGTAAAACCGGGACAGAAACTATGAACACTGAAGCTTTCTTT
CAISKTGTETMNTEAFF
>TRBV6-1|-|TRBJ1-2|-
TGTGCCAGCAGTGAGAGGGGGAGCGGCTACACCTTC
CASSERGSGYTF
>TRBV6-6|-|TRBJ2-3|few
TGTGCCAGCAGGCGGGCGCTCAGCACAGATACGCAGTATTTT
CASRRALSTDTQYF
>TRBV29-1|-|TRBJ1-1|-
TGCAGCGTTCAGGCCAGAGGGGACACTGAAGCTTTCTTT
CSVQARGDTEAFF
>TRBV18|-|TRBJ1-1|-
TGTGCCAGCTCACCACCGAGAGGGGAGAGCACTGAAGCTTTCTTT
CASSPPRGESTEAFF
>TRBV18|TRBD2|TRBJ2-1|-
TGTGCCAGCTCACCCCATACTAGCGGGGGGCCCTACAATGAGCAGTTCTTC
CASSPHTSGGPYNEQFF
>TRBV19|TRBD1|TRBJ1-4|-
TGTGCCAGTAGTACCGACAGGGGTGGAGAAAAACTGTTTTTT
CASSTDRGGEKLFF
>TRBV2|-|TRBJ2-3|-
TGTGCCAGCAGTGAAGTGACAGGGAGGACAGATACGCAGTATTTT
CASSEVTGRTDTQYF
>TRBV19|-|TRBJ1-5|-
TGTGCCAGTAGTATAGATCCCGGGATGGAGAATCAGCCCCAGCATTTT
CASSIDPGMENQPQHF
>TRBV19|TRBD1|TRBJ2-7|once
TGTGCCAGTAGTATCGGGACAGTTCCATCCTACGAGCAGTACTTC
CASSIGTVPSYEQYF
>TRBV5-1|TRBD2|TRBJ2-5|-
TGCGCCAGCAGCCAAGTCAGCGGGGGGGACCTGGGAACCCAGTACTTC
CASSQVSGGDLGTQYF
>TRBV4-1|-|TRBJ2-2|-
TGCGCCAGCAGTCTGCGAATGGCTCTGAACACCGGGGAGCTGTTTTTT
CASSLRMALNTGELFF
>TRBV2|-|TRBJ2-2|-
TGTGCCAGCAGTGAAGGCCGAACATCCACCGGGGAGCTGTTTTTT
CASSEGRTSTGELFF
>TRBV7-8|TRBD1|TRBJ2-3|-
TGTGCCAGCAGTTACAGAGACGGCCGGGACAGGGGCACAGATACGCAGTATTTT
CASSYRDGRDRGTDTQYF
>TRBV6-6|TRBD1|TRBJ1-2|-
TGTGCCAGCAGTCCCCGGGACAGCTCTAACTATGGCTACACCTTC
CASSPRDSSNYGYTF
>TRBV4-3|-|TRBJ2-1|-
TGCGCCAGCAGCCAAGATGGCCTACACAATGAGCAGTTCTTC
CASSQDGLHNEQFF
>TRBV6-1|TRBD1|TRBJ1-5|-
TGTGCCAGCAGTGAGGGGACAGTGGGCAATCAGCCCCAGCATTTT
CASSEGTVGNQPQHF
>TRBV5-4|-|TRBJ1-2|-
TGTGCCAGCAGCTTGGCGAGGGAAGTCCATGGCTACACCTTC
CASSLAREVHGYTF
>TRBV5-1|-|TRBJ1-5|-
TGCGCCAGCAGCTTGGGGTCAGATCGCAATCAGCCCCAGCATTTT
CASSLGSDRNQPQHF
>TRBV27|TRBD2|TRBJ2-1|-
TGTGCCAGCAGTTCAAGATTGGGACTAGCGGGAGGGGGTTCCTACAATGAGCAGTTCTTC
CASSSRLGLAGGGSYNEQFF
>TRBV10-3|TRBD2|TRBJ2-1|-
TGTGCCATCAGTGACCGAACCGGGGGGAATGAGCAGTTCTTC
CAISDRTGGNEQFF
>TRBV5-1|-|TRBJ1-3|-
TGCGCCAGCAGCTTACCCCCACAGGGCTCTGGAAACACCATATATTTT
CASSLPPQGSGNTIYF
>TRBV5-4|-|TRBJ2-3|-
TGTGCCAGCAGCTTGGCGAGTAGCGGTATCACAGATACGCAGTATTTT
CASSLASSGITDTQYF
>TRBV7-9|-|TRBJ2-7|-
TGTGCCAGCAGCCAAGGAGGCGAGCAGTACTTC
CASSQGGEQYF
>TRBV4-1|-|TRBJ1-2|-
TGCGCCAGCAGCCAAGATCAACGGGGGGCGAGGTATGATGGCTACACCTTC
CASSQDQRGARYDGYTF
>TRBV30|TRBD1|TRBJ1-2|-
TGTGCCTGGAGTGTATCGACAGGGTCCTATGGCTACACCTTC
CAWSVSTGSYGYTF
>TRBV6-7|-|TRBJ1-6|-
TGTGCCAGCTCCCAGCGCGTCAGGGCCCCCCCTAATTCACCCCTCCACTTT
CASSQRVRAPPNSPLHF
>TRBV5-1|-|TRBJ1-1|-
TGCGCCAGCAGCTTGGGCAGTGGGAACACTGAAGCTTTCTTT
CASSLGSGNTEAFF
>TRBV10-1|TRBD1|TRBJ2-5|-
TGCGCCAGCAGTGAGAGTACAGGGGACGAGACCCAGTACTTC
CASSESTGDETQYF
>TRBV5-1|-|TRBJ2-3|-
TGCGCCAGCAGCTGGACAGCTAGGGATACGCAGTATTTT
CASSWTARDTQYF
>TRBV4-1|-|TRBJ2-2|-
TGCGCCAGCAGCCCTAACAGGGACACCGGGGAGCTGTTTTTT
CASSPNRDTGELFF
>TRBV7-9|TRBD1|TRBJ1-3|few
TGTGCCAGCAGCCTCCGGACAGGGCTCTCTGGAAACACCATATATTTT
CASSLRTGLSGNTIYF